The clone carrying this T cell receptor (beta chain) was detected ten times or more. Antigen unknown. One end of the junction does not line up with germline, which may come from a read error. This entry belongs to a study of identical twins. Study outcomes and limitations: The degree of excess twin sharing was weaker in beta out-of-frame sequences. Without tracking the same donors, conclusions rested on cross-sectional statistical analysis.

One entry per CDR3 protein, called by TCRdb with MiXCR from the 5' RACE reads. Of over 250,000 distinct CDR3 sequences listed, around 9.7% are singletons. These data were also filed under a second study, of yellow fever vaccine responses in identical twins. This second study notes: Twins' vaccine T cell response reportedly seemed partly convergent, partly personalized.

Input material: CD8+ T cells sorted from blood. This receptor was taken from a woman aged 18-29 years in good health.

In DNA, the CDR3 is TGTGCTAGCAGCTTAGCACGGACAGGGAAAACCGGGGAGCTGTTTTTT. This codes for CASSLARTGKTGELFF. The chain recombines TRBV7-7 with TRBJ2-2; 8 nucleotides line up with TRBD1. The germline gives CDR1 SSHAT, CDR2 FNYEAQ (reference sequence). The length of the CDR3 is 16 residues.